A selection of T cell receptor beta chains follows, all from one sample in a study of shared clonotypes between healthy human individuals. Sequencing used immunoSEQ multiplex PCR; TCRdb keeps in-frame clones, though not all of them. The table lists 1.4 million or so clones, about 98.5% of them singletons, with over 0.3% in the top ten. The sequenced sample consisted of naive CD4+ T cells sorted from blood. The receptors were sampled from a man aged 25 to 40 in good health. Both conserved end residues are part of each CDR3. A D gene is named only where the DNA matches it firmly. Clone size is not always given. Where it is, it says once, few, many or a class for expanded clones.

J	V	size	D	CDR3	DNA
TRBJ1-1	TRBV5-4	.	.	CASSLTMNTEAFF	TGTGCCAGCAGTTTGACAATGAACACTGAAGCTTTCTTT
TRBJ2-1	TRBV19	.	.	CASSRLNEQFF	TGTGCCAGTAGTAGATTGAATGAGCAGTTCTTC
TRBJ2-1	TRBV29-1	.	TRBD2	CSVERASGSRDEQFF	TGCAGCGTTGAACGGGCTAGCGGGAGCAGGGATGAGCAGTTCTTC
TRBJ2-7	TRBV7-9	.	TRBD1	CASSYSDRTYEQYF	TGTGCCAGCAGCTACTCGGACAGGACCTACGAGCAGTACTTC
TRBJ2-3	TRBV7-2	.	.	CASSSGGRADTQYF	TGTGCCAGCAGCTCAGGAGGGCGGGCGGATACGCAGTATTTT
TRBJ2-7	TRBV14	once	.	CASSRERPSYEQYF	TGTGCCAGCAGCCGGGAAAGACCTTCCTACGAGCAGTACTTC
TRBJ2-6	TRBV6-1	.	.	CASYREIGANVLTF	TGTGCCAGTTACAGGGAAATAGGGGCCAACGTCCTGACTTTC
TRBJ1-1	TRBV25-1	.	TRBD1	CASRNTGVPEAFF	TGTGCCAGCAGGAATACAGGGGTCCCTGAAGCTTTCTTT
TRBJ2-7	TRBV7-8	.	.	CASRKDYRERDEQYF	TGTGCCAGCAGAAAGGACTACCGGGAGCGGGACGAGCAGTACTTC
TRBJ2-7	TRBV5-4	.	TRBD1	CASSTGGTFRYKQYF	TGTGCCAGCAGCACAGGGGGAACGTTCCGTTATAAGCAGTACTTC
TRBJ2-1	TRBV7-2	.	.	CASSLAHLEQFF	TGTGCCAGCAGCTTAGCGCATCTTGAGCAGTTCTTC
TRBJ2-2	TRBV27	.	TRBD2	CASGKTRGLAGAGELFF	TGTGCCAGCGGAAAAACTCGGGGACTAGCGGGAGCCGGGGAGCTGTTTTTT
TRBJ2-7	TRBV11-2	.	TRBD1	CASSLVLGTGVYEQYF	TGTGCCAGCAGCTTAGTACTCGGGACAGGGGTCTACGAGCAGTACTTC
TRBJ2-1	TRBV14	.	TRBD2	CASSQALASNEQFF	TGTGCCAGCAGCCAAGCACTAGCGTCCAATGAGCAGTTCTTC
TRBJ2-1	TRBV7-2	once	TRBD1	CASSFSQTGTGPYNEQFF	TGTGCCAGCAGCTTCTCCCAAACCGGGACAGGGCCCTACAATGAGCAGTTCTTC
TRBJ2-2	TRBV11-2	.	.	CASSLVLDGELFF	TGTGCCAGCAGCCTGGTCCTGGACGGGGAGCTGTTTTTT
TRBJ1-5	TRBV19	.	.	CASSPKATGPQHF	TGTGCCAGTAGTCCAAAGGCGACAGGGCCCCAGCATTTT
TRBJ1-1	TRBV5-3	.	.	CARSGRWMNTEAFF	TGTGCCAGAAGCGGACGATGGATGAACACTGAAGCTTTCTTT
TRBJ2-3	TRBV28	.	TRBD2	CASSLLAGADTQYF	TGTGCCAGCAGTTTACTAGCGGGAGCAGATACGCAGTATTTT
TRBJ2-7	TRBV7-2	once	TRBD2	CASSLALAGGEQYF	TGTGCCAGCAGCTTAGCACTAGCGGGAGGCGAGCAGTACTTC
TRBJ2-5	TRBV9	once	TRBD2	CASSVRGETQYF	TGTGCCAGCAGCGTGCGGGGGGAGACCCAGTACTTC
TRBJ2-1	TRBV5-1	.	TRBD2	CASSLVGGSEQFF	TGCGCCAGCAGCTTGGTGGGAGGGAGTGAGCAGTTCTTC
TRBJ2-3	TRBV9	.	TRBD2	CASSPTGGSADTQYF	TGTGCCAGCAGCCCAACGGGCGGGAGTGCAGATACGCAGTATTTT
TRBJ2-7	TRBV10-2	once	.	CASSERRKKGYEQYF	TGCGCCAGCAGTGAGCGAAGGAAAAAGGGATACGAGCAGTACTTC
TRBJ1-2	TRBV5-1	.	.	CASSGLLYGYTF	TGCGCCAGCAGCGGCCTACTCTATGGCTACACCTTC
TRBJ2-3	TRBV18	.	.	CASSPNTDTDTQYF	TGTGCCAGCTCACCTAACACCGACACAGATACGCAGTATTTT
TRBJ1-2	TRBV7-9	.	.	CASSLGQVNYGYTF	TGTGCCAGCAGCTTAGGCCAGGTTAACTATGGCTACACCTTC
TRBJ2-7	TRBV20-1	.	.	CSPREGDEQYF	TGCAGCCCTAGGGAAGGGGACGAGCAGTACTTC
TRBJ2-3	TRBV5-4	.	.	CASSAGGTHTDTQYF	TGTGCCAGCAGCGCCGGGGGAACACACACAGATACGCAGTATTTT
TRBJ2-1	TRBV2	once	TRBD2	CASSARSGSWRNEQFF	TGTGCCAGCAGTGCGCGAAGCGGGAGTTGGCGCAATGAGCAGTTCTTC
TRBJ2-7	TRBV6-1	.	.	CASSEHRIYEQYF	TGTGCCAGCAGTGAACACAGGATTTACGAGCAGTACTTC
TRBJ2-2	TRBV29-1	.	.	CSVSGFFGTGELFF	TGCAGCGTATCAGGGTTTTTCGGCACCGGGGAGCTGTTTTTT
TRBJ1-5	TRBV7-2	.	.	CASSVRGSNQPQHF	TGTGCCAGCAGCGTACGCGGGTCCAATCAGCCCCAGCATTTT
TRBJ2-5	TRBV28	.	.	CASGSLETQYF	TGTGCCAGCGGATCCCTGGAGACCCAGTACTTC
TRBJ2-5	TRBV7-6	.	TRBD1	CASSMDRGQETQYF	TGTGCCAGCAGCATGGACAGGGGCCAAGAGACCCAGTACTTC
TRBJ1-1	TRBV19	.	.	CASNAASWYMNTEAFF	TGTGCCAGTAATGCCGCCAGCTGGTACATGAACACTGAAGCTTTCTTT
TRBJ2-3	TRBV5-4	.	TRBD2	CASSSDSSGSSVTDTQYF	TGTGCCAGCAGCTCAGACTCTAGCGGGAGCTCGGTGACAGATACGCAGTATTTT
TRBJ2-1	TRBV4-3	.	.	CASSQDLLSGSYNEQFF	TGCGCCAGCAGCCAAGATCTTCTCAGCGGGTCCTACAATGAGCAGTTCTTC
TRBJ2-2	TRBV27	.	.	CASSLRGRGLITGELFF	TGTGCCAGCAGTCTTCGGGGCCGGGGTTTGATCACCGGGGAGCTGTTTTTT
TRBJ1-2	TRBV5-5	.	.	CASSFGQNYGYTF	TGTGCCAGCAGCTTTGGTCAGAACTATGGCTACACCTTC
TRBJ2-1	TRBV19	.	TRBD2	CASSQRLAGGWAVEQFF	TGTGCCAGTAGTCAACGACTAGCGGGAGGATGGGCGGTTGAGCAGTTCTTC